This entry describes one T cell receptor beta chain. Its antigen remains undetermined. Base qualities are not at hand, and no much larger clone is one base apart. From the germline V gene (reference sequence), CDR1 is GTSNPN and CDR2 is SVGIG. From the cysteine up to the phenylalanine, the CDR3 has a length of 14 residues. Only the CDR3 region is kept as DNA, spanning 42 bases read in frame from base 1. V is trimmed back by 7 bases and J by 2 bases, and the junction contains 4 bases that no gene match accounts for. These data come from a study of T cell responses to AZD1222 COVID-19 vaccine (dated by TCRdb to about 2021). General notes on the study: AZD1222 recipients given second doses at about 4 weeks or at about 12 weeks were pooled, since spike-specific TCR depth and breadth were not found to differ between the two schedules. A total of about 230 trial participants underwent TCR sequencing, of whom nearly 210 received two doses of AZD1222 and about 25 received two doses of the MenACWY control vaccine. Trial participants were enrolled by age into 18-55, 56-69 and 70-plus year subgroups, with about 150, 27 and 61 TCR-sequenced participants respectively.

Beyond this particular receptor, the publication reports: After two AZD1222 doses, spike-specific TCR breadth and depth were significantly higher than at day 0 and than in MenACWY recipients. Nearly half of unique spike-specific TCRs reportedly recognized epitopes outside regions mutated in the B.1.351 and B.1.1.7 variants. Conclusions about previously exposed vaccinees are limited, since just a handful of AZD1222 recipients were seropositive for SARS-CoV-2 at baseline. CD4 TCRs associated with the vaccine covered the entire spike protein, and the dominant responses were in regions 160-218 and 743-854. Because no day 14 peak-response samples were available, the repertoires could be characterized only after the peak T cell response. Most participants were white British and females outnumbered males, and the authors suggested that clonal diversity may have been underestimated. The 56-69-year group was small, and its depth increase did not reach significance, likely because of low power.

The CDR3 regions of human TCRbeta chains were analyzed by immunosequencing. Under the source paper's analysis protocol: TCRs in the repertoires were matched against a reference library of SARS-CoV-2-specific TCRs that had been generated with the MIRA antigen-specificity platform. Breadth was defined as the fraction of unique TCRs that were SARS-CoV-2-associated, and depth was defined as the fraction of total T cells that were SARS-CoV-2-associated. Using the MIRA data, every spike-specific TCR was mapped to the spike region that the TCR reacted to and assigned to either a CD4 or a CD8 class. Log10-transformed breadth and depth values were compared by one-way ANOVA with Sidak's multiple comparisons tests. Here the immuneACCESS table is served through TCRdb, limited to in-frame sequences with V and J called. Missing clones are a known gap in these copies; in checked studies unresolved V genes cover under half, and the rest lacks a known reason. V and J calls and clone size are as listed in that table; D and trimming were resolved from the DNA. For this sample there are approximately 180,000 clones; roughly 88% appear just once. Approximately 8% of the sample is held by the ten biggest clonotypes.

Explained via the paper, the time point label denotes: baseline before first vaccination. Vaccinee samples were obtained from the UK trials COV001 and COV002, which included a single-blind randomized controlled phase 2/3 trial of AZD1222 (ChAdOx1 nCoV-19) in healthy adults. For TCRbeta chain sequencing, PBMC samples from trial participants were taken at day 0 and at day 28 after the second dose. The specimen was peripheral blood, collected on day 0 of AZD1222 vaccination. This chain joins TRBV30 to TRBJ2-1; TRBD2 aligns with 11 central bases. This TCR derives from an adult in good health. The bases read TGTGCCTTGTTTAGCGGGGGGGCCTACAATGAGCAGTTCTTC. This is translated as CALFSGGAYNEQFF.